What follows are 27 T cell receptor beta chains derived from one specimen sequenced in a study of CD8+ T cells in alopecia areata. RNA extraction was followed by reverse transcription into cDNA, which acted as the sequencing template. The table came from immunoSEQ multiplex PCR; TCRdb's copy has only in-frame clones and leaves some out. The data hold some 170,000 clones, with roughly 50% observed a single time. Treatment here: oral pan-JAK inhibitor, 5-10 mg twice daily. The sample was CD4+ T cells sorted from blood, taken at approximately week 60, from a patient treated with tofacitinib. The receptors were sampled from a human donor with alopecia areata.

The V and J genes are TRBV11-2 and TRBJ2-7; 13 nucleotides line up with TRBD2. The CDR3 consists of 15 residues. The germline gives CDR1 SGHAT, CDR2 FQNNGV. Trimming at V came to 5 bases and at J to 0 bases, leaving 1 base not matched to a gene. The CDR3 nucleotides read TGTGCCAGCAGCCGACTAGCGGGGGGCTCCTACGAGCAGTACTTC. Translating it yields CASSRLAGGSYEQYF.

The gene calls are TRBV27 and TRBJ1-1; a weak D match, TRBD1 (6 bases). CDR3 size: 14 residues. In germline, CDR1 is MNHEY, CDR2 SMNVEV (reference sequence). The V end lost 6 bases, the J end lost 0 bases, and 11 bases lay between the germline ends. The CDR3 DNA is TGTGCCAGCAGAAACAGGGCCATGAACACTGAAGCTTTCTTT. Translating gives CASRNRAMNTEAFF.

This clone was detected a few times. This chain connects TRBV23-1 to TRBJ2-6, with D possibly TRBD1 on 5 matching bases. TRBV23-1 is an ORF, and what it does is uncertain. The CDR3 loop spans 16 amino acids. V lost 0 bases and J lost 4, with 10 bases in between. Here the CDR3 reads CASSQSRGSGANVLTF. CDR3 nucleotide sequence: TGCGCCAGCAGTCAATCAAGGGGTTCAGGGGCCAACGTCCTGACTTTC.

The CDR3 protein is CASSPSLQTAKGVKLFF. CDR3 DNA: TGTGCCAGCTCACCAAGTTTACAGACCGCCAAGGGCGTAAAACTGTTTTTT. The V call is TRBV18, the J call TRBJ1-4, with unresolved D. This CDR3 comprises 17 residues. CDR1 and CDR2 (germline): KGHSH, LQKENI. V lost 2 bases, J lost 10 bases, and 23 bases lay in between.

Points on this clone: The same CDR3 also results from other DNA sequences found in this sample. The rearrangement links TRBV2 to TRBJ1-5; 10 nucleotides line up with TRBD1. The ends lost 6 bases at V and 7 bases at J; junction bases unmatched: 3. CDR1 and CDR2 (germline): SNHLY, FYNNEI. The CDR3 runs to 13 residues. Here the CDR3 reads CASRGTGDQPQHF. DNA of the CDR3: TGTGCCAGCAGGGGGACAGGGGACCAGCCCCAGCATTTT. Complete variable domain (other parts from reference TRBV2 and TRBJ1-5): EPEVTQTPSHQVTQMGQEVILRCVPISNHLYFYWYRQILGQKVEFLVSFYNNEISEKSEIFDDQFSVERPDGSNFTLKIRSTKLEDSAMYFCASRGTGDQPQHFGDGTRLSIL.

The rearrangement uses TRBV7-9 and TRBJ2-2; D is uncertain. Germline lookup yields CDR1 SEHNR and CDR2 FQNEAQ (reference sequence). The CDR3 contains 14 residues. With 0 bases removed from V and 3 bases from J, the gap between germline ends came to 5 bases. Written as DNA, the CDR3 is TGTGCCAGCAGCTTAGCGGGGTACACCGGGGAGCTGTTTTTT. It encodes CASSLAGYTGELFF.

Remarks on this clone: The sample has other DNA sequences that encode this CDR3 too. V gene TRBV10-3 combines with J gene TRBJ2-3; TRBD2 matches 11 bases. Trimming cost V 9 bases and J 2 bases; bases outside gene matches: 1. CDR3 size: 13 residues. Germline V gene lookup returns CDR1 ENHRY and CDR2 SYGVKD. The CDR3 here is CAISGGATDTQYF. CDR3 DNA sequence: TGTGCCATTAGCGGGGGGGCCACAGATACGCAGTATTTT.

This chain connects TRBV2 to TRBJ1-2; D ambiguous. From germline, CDR1 is SNHLY and CDR2 FYNNEI. There are 9 residues in the CDR3. Trimming left V 6 bases short and J 7 bases short, with 3 bases between. The CDR3 loop reads CASRSGYTF. CDR3 coding DNA: TGTGCCAGCAGGAGTGGCTACACCTTC.

A note on this clone: The sample has other DNA sequences that encode this CDR3 too. The genes are TRBV18 and TRBJ2-1; D unresolved. With 3 bases removed from V and 3 bases from J, the gap between germline ends came to 6 bases. CDR3 size: 13 residues. Germline V CDR1 and CDR2: KGHSH, LQKENI. In DNA, the CDR3 is TGTGCCAGCTCACCGGACGGCTACAATGAGCAGTTCTTC. It specifies CASSPDGYNEQFF.

The chain carries TRBV9 and TRBJ2-7; 8 nucleotides line up with TRBD2. The CDR3 is made up of 17 amino acids. Trimming cost V 1 base and J 7 bases; bases outside gene matches: 16. CDR1 and CDR2 from the germline V gene are SGDLS and YYNGEE. The CDR3 nucleotides read TGTGCCAGCAGCGTACCTCCCGGGCTAGCGGGCGACTATGAGCAGTACTTC. It encodes CASSVPPGLAGDYEQYF. Combining the CDR3 with reference TRBV9 and TRBJ2-7 gives the whole variable domain DSGVTQTPKHLITATGQRVTLRCSPRSGDLSVYWYQQSLDQGLQFLIQYYNGEERAKGNILERFSAQQFPDLHSELNLSSLELGDSALYFCASSVPPGLAGDYEQYFGPGTRLTVT.

The chain links TRBV6-1 to TRBJ1-1; D gene uncertain. CDR1 is MNHNS, CDR2 SASEGT, per germline. This CDR3 has 14 amino acids. Trimming shortened V by 6 bases and J by 3 bases, and 14 bases separated the two germline ends. The DNA of the CDR3 is TGTGCCAGCAGGTCAGGACGGACGGACACTGAAGCTTTCTTT. Protein sequence: CASRSGRTDTEAFF.

This clone was counted once. The genes are TRBV7-8 and TRBJ1-5; the match to TRBD1 covers 8 bases. CDR1 and CDR2 (germline): SGHVS, FQNEAQ. After removal of 5 bases from V and 6 bases from J, the junction contained 6 bases not matched to a gene. The CDR3 has 14 residues. The CDR3, as DNA: TGTGCCAGCAGCACCCGGACAGGGACTCAGCCCCAGCATTTT. It specifies CASSTRTGTQPQHF. Drawing the rest from reference TRBV7-8 and TRBJ1-5, the complete variable domain is GAGVSQSPRYKVAKRGQDVALRCDPISGHVSLFWYQQALGQGPEFLTYFQNEAQLDKSGLPSDRFFAERPEGSVSTLKIQRTQQEDSAVYLCASSTRTGTQPQHFGDGTRLSIL.

The gene calls are TRBV5-1 and TRBJ2-1; D is perhaps TRBD1 (6 bases). There are 13 residues in the CDR3. V lost 2 bases and J 9 bases, leaving 12 bases between the germline ends. The germline gives CDR1 SGHRS, CDR2 YFSETQ. The CDR3 DNA reads as TGCGCCAGCAGCTTTCCGGAAGGGGGTGAGCAGTTCTTC. Translated: CASSFPEGGEQFF.

This clone was found a few times. The V and J genes are TRBV4-2 and TRBJ1-2, with D unclear. V was trimmed by 0 bases and J by 8 bases, leaving 19 bases between them. Germline lookup yields CDR1 LGHNA and CDR2 YNFKEQ. The CDR3 is 16 amino acids. The DNA of the CDR3 is TGTGCCAGCAGCCAAGATCCCACCGTAAGGGAGGGCGGCTACACCTTC. Translated, it gives CASSQDPTVREGGYTF.

The rearrangement uses TRBV9 and TRBJ2-3; D perhaps matches TRBD1 (5 bases). The germline V and J ends were trimmed by 9 bases and 0 bases, with 11 bases remaining between them. The CDR3 has 13 amino acids. Germline V lookup: CDR1 SGDLS, CDR2 YYNGEE. CDR3 nucleotides: TGTGCCACCTCTCCAGGGAGCACAGATACGCAGTATTTT. Translation gives CATSPGSTDTQYF. The whole variable domain, remainder taken from reference TRBV9 and TRBJ2-3, is DSGVTQTPKHLITATGQRVTLRCSPRSGDLSVYWYQQSLDQGLQFLIQYYNGEERAKGNILERFSAQQFPDLHSELNLSSLELGDSALYFCATSPGSTDTQYFGPGTRLTVL.

CDR3 loop: CASSAGETQYF. The CDR3 DNA is TGTGCCAGCAGCGCTGGAGAGACCCAGTACTTC. This rearrangement joins TRBV7-9 to TRBJ2-5; D ambiguous. Looked up from germline, CDR1 is SEHNR and CDR2 is FQNEAQ (reference sequence). The ends were cut back, 5 bases at V and 4 bases at J, with 5 bases in the middle. This CDR3 is 11 amino acids long.

The CDR3 region is CAWSPWDEQFF. The CDR3 nucleotides read TGTGCCTGGAGTCCCTGGGATGAGCAGTTCTTC. The V gene is TRBV30, the J gene TRBJ2-1, with D unresolved. Germline CDR1 GTSNPN, CDR2 SVGIG (reference sequence). V lost 2 bases to trimming and J lost 8 bases, with 7 bases between them. This CDR3 region has 11 residues.

The chain combines TRBV5-6 with TRBJ2-5; D ambiguous. Germline values: CDR1 SGHDT, CDR2 YYEEEE. With 0 bases removed from V and 5 bases from J, the gap between germline ends came to 8 bases. CDR3 length equals 13 residues. The DNA of the CDR3 is TGTGCCAGCAGCTTGGAGGTTACGGAGACCCAGTACTTC. The encoded protein is CASSLEVTETQYF.

V and J are TRBV10-3 and TRBJ2-1, with D unclear. Germline V gene data show CDR1 as ENHRY and CDR2 as SYGVKD. This CDR3 region has 13 residues. Trimming shortened V by 0 bases and J by 6 bases, and 6 bases separated the two germline ends. The CDR3 sequence is CAISESRSNEQFF. For the CDR3, the DNA is TGTGCCATCAGTGAGTCGCGGTCCAATGAGCAGTTCTTC.

The chain couples TRBV6-1 to TRBJ1-6, with D uncertain. The CDR3 totals 14 residues. Per the germline V gene, CDR1 is MNHNS and CDR2 is SASEGT. V lost 6 bases and J lost 9, with 15 bases in between. The CDR3 bases are TGTGCCAGCAGGAAGGCTGCAGTGGGTTCACCCCTCCACTTT. Its translation: CASRKAAVGSPLHF.

The V and J genes are TRBV5-1 and TRBJ1-1, with D possibly TRBD1 on 5 matching bases. The CDR3 is 14 amino acids. V lost 2 bases and J 4 bases, leaving 12 bases between the germline ends. Germline V gene sequence: CDR1 SGHRS, CDR2 YFSETQ. The CDR3 coding sequence is TGCGCCAGCAGCTTTGAGGGGCGGGGCACTGAAGCTTTCTTT. This sequence encodes CASSFEGRGTEAFF.

The chain employs TRBV5-1 and TRBJ2-7, with D possibly being TRBD1 (5 bases). The V gene's germline CDR1 is SGHRS and CDR2 YFSETQ. This CDR3 is built from 13 residues. The V and J ends lost 1 base and 4 bases respectively, with 9 bases between them. Here the CDR3 reads CASSLQQAYEQYF. CDR3 nucleotide sequence: TGCGCCAGCAGCTTGCAACAGGCTTACGAGCAGTACTTC.

V usage is TRBV7-8 and J usage is TRBJ2-1, with D unclear. V lost 5 bases, J lost 3 bases, and 8 bases lay in between. From germline, CDR1 is SGHVS and CDR2 FQNEAQ. The CDR3 spans 13 residues. The CDR3 here is CASSPRFYNEQFF. In DNA form, the CDR3 reads TGTGCCAGCAGCCCGAGGTTCTACAATGAGCAGTTCTTC. Filled out from reference TRBV7-8 and TRBJ2-1, the complete variable domain reads GAGVSQSPRYKVAKRGQDVALRCDPISGHVSLFWYQQALGQGPEFLTYFQNEAQLDKSGLPSDRFFAERPEGSVSTLKIQRTQQEDSAVYLCASSPRFYNEQFFGPGTRLTVL.

This chain links TRBV15 with TRBJ2-7, with TRBD1 matching over 7 bases. The V segment lost 5 bases and the J segment 4 bases; nucleotides outside the gene matches: 11. Per germline, CDR1 LNHNV and CDR2 YYDKDF (reference sequence). The length of the CDR3 is 15 residues. CDR3 DNA sequence: TGTGCCACCAGCCCCACCGGGACAGTCTCGTACGAGCAGTACTTC. Its translation is CATSPTGTVSYEQYF.

This sequence joins TRBV6-1 and TRBJ2-3; 7 positions match TRBD1. The CDR3 extends over 15 amino acids. V lost 3 bases, J lost 3 bases, and 6 bases stayed unmatched. Germline V gene data show CDR1 as MNHNS and CDR2 as SASEGT. This CDR3 reads CASSDWAGGTDTQYF. The CDR3 bases are TGTGCCAGCAGTGACTGGGCAGGGGGAACAGATACGCAGTATTTT.

J is TRBJ2-5 and V is TRBV21-1; TRBD1 is the table's D call, not checked against the DNA. TRBV21-1 is a documented pseudogene. The CDR3 totals 13 residues. CDR3 residues: CASSKGTRETQYF. The CDR3 DNA sequence: TGTGCCAGCAGCAAAGGGACACGAGAGACCCAGTACTTC.

The sample holds a few counts of this clone. The chain recombines TRBV7-9 with TRBJ2-7, with D perhaps being TRBD1 or TRBD2 (5 bases each). The CDR3 is 12 amino acids. Germline V gene lookup returns CDR1 SEHNR and CDR2 FQNEAQ (reference sequence). V shed 2 bases and J shed 7 bases, with 9 bases lying between them. In nucleotides, the CDR3 is TGTGCCAGCAGCTTATTATGGGGGGAGCAGTACTTC. Its protein is CASSLLWGEQYF.